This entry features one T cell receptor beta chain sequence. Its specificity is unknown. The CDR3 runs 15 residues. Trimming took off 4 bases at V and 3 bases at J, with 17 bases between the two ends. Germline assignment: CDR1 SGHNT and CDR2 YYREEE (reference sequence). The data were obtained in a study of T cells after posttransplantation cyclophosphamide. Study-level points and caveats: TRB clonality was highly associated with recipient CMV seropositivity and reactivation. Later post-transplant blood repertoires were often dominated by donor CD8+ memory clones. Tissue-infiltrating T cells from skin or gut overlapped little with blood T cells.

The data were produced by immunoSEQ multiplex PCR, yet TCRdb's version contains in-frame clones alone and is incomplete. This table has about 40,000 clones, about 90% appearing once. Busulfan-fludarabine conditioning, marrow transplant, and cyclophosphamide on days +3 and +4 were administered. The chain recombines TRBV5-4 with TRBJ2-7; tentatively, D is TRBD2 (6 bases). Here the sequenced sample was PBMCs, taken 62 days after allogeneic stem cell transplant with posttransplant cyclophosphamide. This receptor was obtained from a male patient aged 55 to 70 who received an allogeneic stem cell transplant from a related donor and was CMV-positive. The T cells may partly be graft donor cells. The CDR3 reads CASSPQVGDFYEQYF. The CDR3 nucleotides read TGTGCCAGCAGCCCCCAGGTCGGGGACTTCTACGAGCAGTACTTC.